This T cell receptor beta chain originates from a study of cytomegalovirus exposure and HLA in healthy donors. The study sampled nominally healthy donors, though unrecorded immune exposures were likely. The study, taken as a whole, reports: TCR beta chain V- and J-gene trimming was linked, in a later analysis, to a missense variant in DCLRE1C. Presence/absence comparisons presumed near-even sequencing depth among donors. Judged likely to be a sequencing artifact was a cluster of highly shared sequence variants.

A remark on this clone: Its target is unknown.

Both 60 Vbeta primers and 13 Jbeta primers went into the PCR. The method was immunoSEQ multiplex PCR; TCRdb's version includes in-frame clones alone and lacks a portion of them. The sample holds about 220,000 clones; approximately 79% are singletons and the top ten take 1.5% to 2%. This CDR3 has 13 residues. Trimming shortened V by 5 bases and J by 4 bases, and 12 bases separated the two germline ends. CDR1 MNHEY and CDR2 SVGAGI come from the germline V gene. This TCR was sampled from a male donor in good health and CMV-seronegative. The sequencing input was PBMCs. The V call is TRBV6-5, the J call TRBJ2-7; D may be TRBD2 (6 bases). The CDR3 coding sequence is TGTGCCAGCAGTGCGGGACTTTTATACGAGCAGTACTTC. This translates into CASSAGLLYEQYF.